The 15 T cell receptor beta chains below all came from one sample that was sequenced in a study of immune cell composition in non-small cell lung cancer. The normal lung sample lay at least 3 cm, and maximally far, from the tumour. Assay used: immunoSEQ multiplex PCR; TCRdb lists only in-frame clones, some missing. The table records some 1,600 clones, about 66% of them present only once. Sequencing was performed on non-adjacent lung tissue. The receptors come from a human donor with non-small cell lung cancer.

Regarding this clone: One junction end does not reproduce the germline sequence, and a read error may be involved. The gene calls are TRBV6-4 and TRBJ1-1; TRBD1 agrees at 7 bases. Germline V gives CDR1 MRHNA, CDR2 SNTAGT. This CDR3 is built from 13 residues. CDR3 in DNA: TGTGCCAGCAGTGTCACACTCCAGGGGGTTATTCTCTTT. Translated, it gives CASSVTLQGVILF.

The rearrangement joins TRBV5-1 to TRBJ1-1; 9 bases line up with TRBD1. The junction had 7 bases not matched to a gene; V was cut back by 4 bases and J by 3 bases. The CDR3 loop spans 15 amino acids. The V gene's germline CDR1 is SGHRS and CDR2 YFSETQ. The CDR3 region has the DNA TGCGCCAGCAGCGCGGACAGGGGTCGGTACACTGAAGCTTTCTTT. It is translated as CASSADRGRYTEAFF.

This rearrangement joins TRBV28 to TRBJ2-4, with D perhaps TRBD1 (6 bases). V was pared by 7 bases and J by 5 bases, with 12 bases between. Germline V gene lookup returns CDR1 MDHEN and CDR2 SYDVKM. There are 13 residues in the CDR3. The CDR3 reads CASNGKGENIQYF. The DNA of the CDR3 is TGTGCCAGCAACGGGAAGGGGGAAAACATTCAGTACTTC.

This sequence joins TRBV6-5 and TRBJ2-7; D is possibly TRBD1 (5 bases). With 7 bases removed from V and 2 bases from J, the gap between germline ends came to 18 bases. The germline CDR1 and CDR2 sequences are MNHEY and SVGAGI. There are 15 residues in the CDR3. CDR3 protein: CASTYSSQGTYEQYF. As DNA, the CDR3 is TGTGCCAGCACCTACTCTTCCCAGGGTACCTACGAGCAGTACTTC.

This clone was picked up a small number of times. CDR3 bases: TGTGCCAGCAGCTTAATCCAGGGAATTAATTCACCCCTCCACTTT. This codes for CASSLIQGINSPLHF. The V and J genes are TRBV7-2 and TRBJ1-6; D is perhaps TRBD1 (5 bases). With 2 bases removed from V and 6 bases from J, the gap between germline ends came to 11 bases. The CDR3 is 15 residues long. CDR1 and CDR2 from the germline V gene are SGHTA and FQGNSA.

The genes are TRBV27 and TRBJ2-3; 9 positions agree with TRBD2. Germline values: CDR1 MNHEY, CDR2 SMNVEV (reference sequence). The CDR3 runs to 16 residues. J gave up 4 bases and V 9 bases, and 14 bases lay outside the gene matches. This chain's CDR3 is CASQGGRALGADTQYF. CDR3 in DNA: TGTGCCAGTCAAGGCGGGAGGGCCTTGGGAGCAGATACGCAGTATTTT.

The chain joins TRBV15 to TRBJ2-3, with 14 bases that match TRBD2. Per germline, CDR1 LNHNV and CDR2 YYDKDF (reference sequence). Trimming at V came to 3 bases and at J to 14 bases, leaving 4 bases not matched to a gene. The CDR3 consists of 13 residues. The CDR3: CATSRAGLAGGYF. CDR3 DNA: TGTGCCACCAGCAGGGCTGGACTAGCGGGGGGGTATTTT. Combining the CDR3 with reference TRBV15 and TRBJ2-3 gives the whole variable domain DAMVIQNPRYQVTQFGKPVTLSCSQTLNHNVMYWYQQKSSQAPKLLFHYYDKDFNNEADTPDNFQSRRPNTSFCFLDIRSPGLGDTAMYLCATSRAGLAGGYFGPGTRLTVL.

The rearrangement links TRBV5-1 to TRBJ1-3; 7 positions agree with TRBD1. This CDR3 is built from 14 residues. CDR1 is SGHRS and CDR2 is YFSETQ in the germline V gene. J lost 7 bases, V lost 4 bases, and 8 bases had no gene match. The CDR3 sequence is CASSRGQQGNTIYF. CDR3 in DNA: TGCGCCAGCAGCCGGGGCCAACAGGGGAACACCATATATTTT.

The rearrangement uses TRBV19 and TRBJ2-1, with D possibly being TRBD1 (7 bases). There are 13 residues in the CDR3. Deletions cut 5 bases from V and 8 bases from J, with 13 bases between. Germline CDR1 is LNHDA and CDR2 is SQIVND (reference sequence). CDR3 DNA: TGTGCCAGTAGTCTCCAGGGGGGCTATGAGCAGTTCTTC. Translated: CASSLQGGYEQFF.

The chain carries TRBV7-9 and TRBJ2-7, with 8 positions matching TRBD1. Germline CDR1 SEHNR, CDR2 FQNEAQ (reference sequence). CDR3 length: 16 amino acids. The trim removed 1 base at V and 1 base at J, leaving 6 bases unmatched. CDR3 sequence: CASSLEAGTGSYEQYF. The CDR3 DNA follows: TGTGCCAGCAGCTTAGAGGCGGGGACAGGATCCTACGAGCAGTACTTC.

This rearrangement joins TRBV7-9 to TRBJ2-4; 10 bases match TRBD1. The CDR3 runs 17 residues. CDR1 is SEHNR and CDR2 is FQNEAQ in the germline V gene (reference sequence). With V trimmed by 6 bases and J by 5 bases, 13 bases remained unmatched. The CDR3 DNA reads TGTGCCAGCAGATCACCTCGTTCGGGGACAGGGGAAAACATTCAGTACTTC. Translating gives CASRSPRSGTGENIQYF.

This clone was found a few times. Other nucleotide sequences from this sample produce the same CDR3. V gene TRBV9 combines with J gene TRBJ1-1, with D unresolved. The length of the CDR3 is 13 residues. The V end was cut by 2 bases, the J end by 1 base, with 6 bases between. CDR1 is SGDLS and CDR2 is YYNGEE in the germline V gene. The DNA of the CDR3 is TGTGCCAGCAGCGTCACGGGGAACACTGAAGCTTTCTTT. It is translated as CASSVTGNTEAFF.

This clone was seen a few times. The V call is TRBV7-2, the J call TRBJ1-6; D might be TRBD1 (5 bases). The V gene lost 5 bases and the J gene lost 0 bases, with 11 bases spanning the gap. CDR3 length equals 16 residues. CDR1 is SGHTA and CDR2 is FQGNSA in the germline V gene. The CDR3 protein is CASSRDFSSYNSPLHF. For the CDR3, the DNA is TGTGCCAGCAGCCGGGACTTTAGCTCCTATAATTCACCCCTCCACTTT.

This chain joins TRBV7-9 and TRBJ2-7; weak D call: TRBD1 (5 bases). The germline gives CDR1 SEHNR, CDR2 FQNEAQ (reference sequence). Trimming took 5 bases from V and 2 from J, leaving 13 bases between them. The CDR3 has 14 residues. This CDR3 reads CASSPLGPTYEQYF. Here the CDR3 DNA reads TGTGCCAGCAGCCCACTGGGGCCCACCTACGAGCAGTACTTC.

The chain has TRBV27 and TRBJ2-1, with D unclear. This CDR3 spans 15 amino acids. CDR1 MNHEY and CDR2 SMNVEV come from the germline V gene (reference sequence). V was pared by 2 bases and J by 1 base, with 9 bases between. DNA of the CDR3: TGTGCCAGCAGTTTAATTTCCGGGTCCTACAATGAGCAGTTCTTC. This codes for CASSLISGSYNEQFF.